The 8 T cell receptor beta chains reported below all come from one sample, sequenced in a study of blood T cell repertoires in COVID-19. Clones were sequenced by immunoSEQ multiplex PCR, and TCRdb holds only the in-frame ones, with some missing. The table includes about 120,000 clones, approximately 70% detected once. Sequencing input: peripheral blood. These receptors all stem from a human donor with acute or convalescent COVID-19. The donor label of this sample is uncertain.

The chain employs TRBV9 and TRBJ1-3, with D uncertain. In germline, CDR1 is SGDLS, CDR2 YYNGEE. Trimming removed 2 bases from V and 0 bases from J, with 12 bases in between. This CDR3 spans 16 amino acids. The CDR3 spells CASSVNPGNSGNTIYF. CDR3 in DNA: TGTGCCAGCAGCGTCAATCCAGGAAACTCTGGAAACACCATATATTTT.

CDR3 amino acids: CASSYSSLRDGGYSNQPQHF. The CDR3 DNA reads TGTGCCAGCAGTTACTCCAGTCTGAGGGATGGGGGCTATAGCAATCAGCCCCAGCATTTT. The chain employs TRBV2 and TRBJ1-5, with D possibly TRBD1 on 6 matching bases. Germline CDR1 SNHLY, CDR2 FYNNEI. This CDR3 region has 20 residues. V lost 5 bases to trimming and J lost 0 bases, with 26 bases between them.

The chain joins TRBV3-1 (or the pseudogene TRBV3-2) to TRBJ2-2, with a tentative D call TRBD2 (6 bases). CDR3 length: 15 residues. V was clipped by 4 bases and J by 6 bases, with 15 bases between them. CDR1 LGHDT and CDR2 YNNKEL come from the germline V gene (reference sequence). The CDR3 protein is CASSRGGGDAGELFF. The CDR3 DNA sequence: TGTGCCAGCAGCCGGGGCGGCGGGGACGCCGGGGAGCTGTTTTTT.

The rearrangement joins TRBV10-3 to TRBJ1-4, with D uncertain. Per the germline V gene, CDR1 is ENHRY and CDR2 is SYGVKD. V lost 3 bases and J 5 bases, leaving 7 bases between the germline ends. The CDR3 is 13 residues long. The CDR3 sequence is CAISDRLNEKLFF. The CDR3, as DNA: TGTGCCATCAGTGACCGGTTGAATGAAAAACTGTTTTTT.

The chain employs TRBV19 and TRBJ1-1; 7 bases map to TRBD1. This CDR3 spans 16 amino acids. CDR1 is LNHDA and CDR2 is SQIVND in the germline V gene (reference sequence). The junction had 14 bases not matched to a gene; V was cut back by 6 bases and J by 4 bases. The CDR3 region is CASSPIWRGRGTEAFF. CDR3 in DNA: TGTGCCAGTAGCCCCATCTGGAGGGGGCGGGGCACTGAAGCTTTCTTT.

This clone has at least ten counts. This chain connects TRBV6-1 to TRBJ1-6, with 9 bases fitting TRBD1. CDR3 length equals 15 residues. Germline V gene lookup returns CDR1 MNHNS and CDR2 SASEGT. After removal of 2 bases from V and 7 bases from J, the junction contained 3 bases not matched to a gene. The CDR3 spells CASSEYGQGNSPLHF. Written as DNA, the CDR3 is TGTGCCAGCAGTGAATACGGACAGGGGAATTCACCCCTCCACTTT.

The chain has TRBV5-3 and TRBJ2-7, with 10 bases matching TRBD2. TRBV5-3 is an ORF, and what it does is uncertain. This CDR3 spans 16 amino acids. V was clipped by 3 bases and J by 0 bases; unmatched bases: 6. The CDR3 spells CARSSLTSGVSYEQYV. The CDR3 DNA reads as TGTGCCAGAAGCTCCCTTACTAGCGGGGTCTCCTACGAGCAGTACGTC.

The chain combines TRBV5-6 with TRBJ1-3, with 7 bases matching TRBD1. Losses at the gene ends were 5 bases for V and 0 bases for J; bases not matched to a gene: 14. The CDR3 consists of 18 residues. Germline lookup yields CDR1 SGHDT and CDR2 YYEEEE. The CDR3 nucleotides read TGTGCCAGCAGTTCGGGTCCGGGACAGCGACTCTCTGGAAACACCATATATTTT. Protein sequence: CASSSGPGQRLSGNTIYF.